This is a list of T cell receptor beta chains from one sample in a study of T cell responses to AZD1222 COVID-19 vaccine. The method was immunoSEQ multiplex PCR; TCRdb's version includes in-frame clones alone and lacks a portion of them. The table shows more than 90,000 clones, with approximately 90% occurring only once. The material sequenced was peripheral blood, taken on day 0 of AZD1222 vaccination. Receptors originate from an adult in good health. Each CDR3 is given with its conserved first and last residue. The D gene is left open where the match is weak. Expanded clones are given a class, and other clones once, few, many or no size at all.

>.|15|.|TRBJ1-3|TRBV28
TGTGCCAGCAGTCTCGGGGCCCCCTCTGGAAACACCATATATTTT
CASSLGAPSGNTIYF
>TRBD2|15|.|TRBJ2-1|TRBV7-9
TGTGCCAGCAGCCCCAGAGCGGGGATCGGTAATGAGCAGTTCTTC
CASSPRAGIGNEQFF
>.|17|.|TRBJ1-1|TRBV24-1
TGTGCCACCAGTGGGCCGACTAGGGGAGGGTTGGGAACTGAAGCTTTCTTT
CATSGPTRGGLGTEAFF
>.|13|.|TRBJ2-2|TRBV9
TGTGCCAGCGGGCAGACCCCCACCGGGGAGCTGTTTTTT
CASGQTPTGELFF
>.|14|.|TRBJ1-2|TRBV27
TGTGCCAGCAGGACGGTAGGAGATAACTATGGCTACACCTTC
CASRTVGDNYGYTF
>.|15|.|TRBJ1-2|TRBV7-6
TGTGCCAGCAGCTTAGCCAGGGGACCTAACTATGGCTACACCTTC
CASSLARGPNYGYTF
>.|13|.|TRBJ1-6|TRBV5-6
TGTGCCAGCAGCTTCGGTCAGGGGCAGGCCCTCCACTTT
CASSFGQGQALHF
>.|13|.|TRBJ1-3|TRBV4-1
TGCGCCAGCAGCCAAATAAGGTCGGCCGAGATATATTTT
CASSQIRSAEIYF
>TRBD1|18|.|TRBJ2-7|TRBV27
TGTGCCAGCAGTCAAAGACTACAGGGGCCCTCGGGCCTCTACGAGCAGTACTTC
CASSQRLQGPSGLYEQYF
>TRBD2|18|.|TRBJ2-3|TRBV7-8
TGTGCCAGCAGTAGACTGGCGGGGGGTTCATGGAGCACAGATACGCAGTATTTT
CASSRLAGGSWSTDTQYF
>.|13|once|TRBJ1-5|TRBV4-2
TGTGCCAGCAGCCAAGAACCCAATCAGCCCCAGCATTTT
CASSQEPNQPQHF
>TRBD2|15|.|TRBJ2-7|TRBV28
TGTGCCAGTGAAGCGGGGGGGCTGATGAGGTACGAGCAGTACTTC
CASEAGGLMRYEQYF
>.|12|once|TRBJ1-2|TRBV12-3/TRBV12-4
TGTGCCAGCAGTCCTTGGGACATTGGCTACACCTTC
CASSPWDIGYTF
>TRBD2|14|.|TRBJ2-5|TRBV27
TGTGCCAGCAGTCCGTGGACTAGGCAAGAGACCCAGTACTTC
CASSPWTRQETQYF
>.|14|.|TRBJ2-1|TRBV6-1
TGTGCCAGCAGTGAAGGGTATGGGGGCCCGGAGCAGTTCTTC
CASSEGYGGPEQFF
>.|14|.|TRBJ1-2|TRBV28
TGTGCCAGCAGTCCTGTCGTACAGGAGTATGGCTACACCTTC
CASSPVVQEYGYTF
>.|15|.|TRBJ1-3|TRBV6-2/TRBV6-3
TGTGCCAGCAGTTATGGGAGGTTCTCTGGAAACACCATATATTTT
CASSYGRFSGNTIYF
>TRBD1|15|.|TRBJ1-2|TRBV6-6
TGTGCCAGCAGTGGCTTAGAACAGGGGTTCTATGGCTACACCTTC
CASSGLEQGFYGYTF
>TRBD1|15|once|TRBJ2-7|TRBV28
TGTGCCAGCAGTTTGTGGACAGGGGGCAGGGTCGAGCAGTACTTC
CASSLWTGGRVEQYF
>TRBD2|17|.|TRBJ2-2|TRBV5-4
TGTGCCAGCAGCGCCGGACTAGCGGGGGTTAACACCGGGGAGCTGTTTTTT
CASSAGLAGVNTGELFF
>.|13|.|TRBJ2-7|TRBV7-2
TGTGCCAGCAGCCCGACGGTCTCCTACGAGCAGTACTTC
CASSPTVSYEQYF
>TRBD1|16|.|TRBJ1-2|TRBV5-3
TGTGCCAGAATAAAGTTTCCGGGACAGGAAAACTATGGCTACACCTTC
CARIKFPGQENYGYTF
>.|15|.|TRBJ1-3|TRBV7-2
TGTGCCAGCAGCTTAGAACCCGCTGTTGGAAACACCATATATTTT
CASSLEPAVGNTIYF
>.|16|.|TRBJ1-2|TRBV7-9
TGTGCCAGCAGCCCACCGGGCTTCGGAGCTAACTATGGCTACACCTTC
CASSPPGFGANYGYTF
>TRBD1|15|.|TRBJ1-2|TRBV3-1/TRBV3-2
TGTGCCAGCAGCCAAGAGGCGCGGACAGGGGGTAGCTACACCTTC
CASSQEARTGGSYTF
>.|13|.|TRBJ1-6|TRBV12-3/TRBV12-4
TGTGCCAGCACTTTTCGGAGCGATTCACCCCTCCACTTT
CASTFRSDSPLHF
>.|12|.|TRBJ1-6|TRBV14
TGTGCCAGCAGCCAGTCTGGGTACACCCTCCACTTT
CASSQSGYTLHF
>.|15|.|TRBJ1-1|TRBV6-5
TGTGCCAGCAGTTACTCGGGGGAGGTGAACACTGAAGCTTTCTTT
CASSYSGEVNTEAFF
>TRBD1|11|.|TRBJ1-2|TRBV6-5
TGTGCCAGTAGACAGGGGAATGGCTACACCTTC
CASRQGNGYTF
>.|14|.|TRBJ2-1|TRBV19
TGTGCCAGTAGCTCCGGGTCCAAATACAATGAGCAGTTCTTC
CASSSGSKYNEQFF
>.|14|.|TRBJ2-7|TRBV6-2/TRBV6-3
TGTGCCAGCAGTTGGAACCGGAGAAGGGGAGAGCAGTACTTC
CASSWNRRRGEQYF
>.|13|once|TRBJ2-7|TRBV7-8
TGTGCCAGCAGCCTAGCTTGGGAGCGCGAGCAGTACTTC
CASSLAWEREQYF
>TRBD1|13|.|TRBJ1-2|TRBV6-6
TGTGCCAGCAGTGGACAGGGGGACTATGGCTACACCTTC
CASSGQGDYGYTF
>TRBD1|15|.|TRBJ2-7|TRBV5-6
TGTGCCAGCAGCTTGGTTCGACAGGGGCGGCGAGAGCAGTACTTC
CASSLVRQGRREQYF
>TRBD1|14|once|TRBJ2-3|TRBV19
TGTGCCAGTACCTTAAAGGGGGCATGGGATACGCAGTATTTT
CASTLKGAWDTQYF
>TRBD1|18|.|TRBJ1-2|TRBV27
TGTGCCAGCAGTTTACGGGTATATCCACAGGGGCCCAACTATGGCTACACCTTC
CASSLRVYPQGPNYGYTF
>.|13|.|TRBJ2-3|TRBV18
TGTGCCAGCTCACCACTTGAGGGGGATACGCAGTATTTT
CASSPLEGDTQYF
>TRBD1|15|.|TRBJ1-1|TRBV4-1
TGCGCCAGCAGCCACAAGGACAGGATGAACACTGAAGCTTTCTTT
CASSHKDRMNTEAFF
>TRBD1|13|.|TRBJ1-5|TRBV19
TGTGCCACTCGGACAGGCGGTACCCAGCCCCAGCATTTT
CATRTGGTQPQHF
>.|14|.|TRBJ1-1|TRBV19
TGTGCCACTCTGTCGGGGGCGCAGAACACTGAAGCTTTCTTT
CATLSGAQNTEAFF
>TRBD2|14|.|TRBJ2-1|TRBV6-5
TGTGCCAGCAGTTTTACTAGCGGCCACAATGAGCAGTTCTTC
CASSFTSGHNEQFF
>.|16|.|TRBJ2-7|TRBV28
TGTGCCAGCAGTTTCTCCAGGGCCGTACCCACCTACGAGCAGTACTTC
CASSFSRAVPTYEQYF
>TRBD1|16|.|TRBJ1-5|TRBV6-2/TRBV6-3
TGTGCCAGCAGCCACGGGCCAGGGGGCAGCAATCAGCCCCAGCATTTT
CASSHGPGGSNQPQHF
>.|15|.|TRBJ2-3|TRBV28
TGTGCCAGCAGGTCATACAGGGGGGGCGCAGATACGCAGTATTTT
CASRSYRGGADTQYF
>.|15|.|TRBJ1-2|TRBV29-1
TGCAGCGTTTTTAGAATCAGGGAGCTATCGAAAGGCTACACCTTC
CSVFRIRELSKGYTF
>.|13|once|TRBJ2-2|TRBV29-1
TGCAGCGTGGGGGGAGATAACACCGGGGAGCTGTTTTTT
CSVGGDNTGELFF